A single sample is the source of the 11 T cell receptor beta chains below, sequenced in a study of blood T cells in healthy people across ages. A second PCR, run for roughly 7 to 11 cycles, used a sample-barcoded 5' primer plus a J-beta primer mix. TCRdb analysed the 5' RACE reads with MiXCR anew, one entry per CDR3 protein. This table holds hundreds of thousands of distinct CDR3 sequences, around 52% found once. The sequenced sample consisted of blood. These receptors were taken from a woman older than 75 in good health.

This clonotype has a handful of counts. This chain connects TRBV15 to TRBJ2-1, with 13 nucleotides matching TRBD2. There are 15 residues in the CDR3. The J segment lost 13 bases and the V segment lost 1 base, leaving 7 bases of the junction unmatched. Germline V gene sequence: CDR1 LNHNV, CDR2 YYDKDF (reference sequence). The DNA for the CDR3 is TGTGCCACCAGCAGAGTAGTGGGACTAGCGGGATTTCAGTTCTTC. This translates into CATSRVVGLAGFQFF.

This clonotype was seen more than once but under ten times. The rearrangement joins TRBV10-3 to TRBJ1-5, with TRBD1 as a possible D gene (5 bases). The CDR3 spans 14 residues. Trimming left V 9 bases short and J 3 bases short, with 15 bases between. Per germline, CDR1 ENHRY and CDR2 SYGVKD. CDR3 region: CAMGPDGSNQPQHF. The CDR3 region has the DNA TGTGCCATGGGGCCGGACGGCTCCAATCAGCCCCAGCATTTT.

This chain links TRBV13 with TRBJ2-3; TRBD1 might be the D (5 bases). CDR1 and CDR2 (germline): PRHDT, FYEKMQ (reference sequence). The CDR3 is 13 amino acids. V was trimmed by 2 bases and J by 11 bases, leaving 14 bases between them. CDR3 loop: CASSLTAQAKQYF. CDR3 nucleotides: TGTGCCAGCAGCTTAACGGCACAGGCGAAGCAGTATTTT.

The chain uses TRBV20-1 and TRBJ1-6, with D maybe TRBD1 (5 bases). The CDR3 loop spans 13 amino acids. Germline CDR1 reads DFQATT; CDR2 reads SNEGSKA (reference sequence). Trimming cost V 7 bases and J 11 bases, with 18 bases left between them. In DNA, the CDR3 is TGCAGTGTAAGACAGCTCCAAGGGACACCCCTCCACTTT. Translation: CSVRQLQGTPLHF.

This clonotype occurred many times. The rearrangement links TRBV6-1 to TRBJ1-2; weak D call: TRBD1 (5 bases). The CDR3 extends over 12 amino acids. V lost 5 bases and J 4 bases, leaving 8 bases between the germline ends. CDR1 and CDR2 (germline): MNHNS, SASEGT. CDR3 loop: CASSWDGYGYTF. CDR3 bases: TGTGCCAGCAGTTGGGACGGCTATGGCTACACCTTC.

The chain joins TRBV7-9 to TRBJ1-4; 9 bases align to TRBD1. Germline CDR1 SEHNR, CDR2 FQNEAQ (reference sequence). The V gene end was trimmed by 1 base and the J gene end by 0 bases; junction bases not matched to a gene: 3. The CDR3 has 17 residues. CDR3 nucleotides: TGTGCCAGCAGCTTAGGACACAGGGGGCCAACTAATGAAAAACTGTTTTTT. It translates to CASSLGHRGPTNEKLFF.

The chain employs TRBV12-3 or TRBV12-4 and TRBJ2-1, with 9 bases fitting TRBD2. This CDR3 is built from 17 residues. V shed 7 bases, J shed 6 bases, and the junction held 16 bases outside the gene matches. This chain's CDR3 is CASTRTSETLGGNEQFF. CDR3 bases: TGTGCCAGCACCCGGACTAGCGAAACCCTTGGAGGCAATGAGCAGTTCTTC.

This clonotype has ten or more counts. This chain joins TRBV20-1 and TRBJ2-7, with D perhaps TRBD1 (5 bases). Deletions cut 1 base from V and 4 bases from J, with 8 bases between. The CDR3 length is 12 residues. CDR1 DFQATT and CDR2 SNEGSKA come from the germline V gene (reference sequence). The chain's CDR3 is CSARGQMYEQYF. CDR3 DNA sequence: TGCAGTGCTAGAGGACAGATGTACGAGCAGTACTTC.

There are many counts of this clonotype. This rearrangement joins TRBV29-1 to TRBJ2-1; 13 bases are a match to TRBD2. CDR3 length: 14 amino acids. The trim removed 8 bases at V and 10 bases at J, leaving 11 bases unmatched. Per germline, CDR1 SQVTM and CDR2 ANQGSEA. The CDR3, as DNA: TGCAGCTCAATGTCGGGACTAGCGGGGTCGGAGCAGTTCTTC. As protein: CSSMSGLAGSEQFF.

This clonotype occurred many times. The chain carries TRBV5-1 and TRBJ2-5; possible D gene TRBD2, 6 bases. The germline V gene encodes CDR1 SGHRS and CDR2 YFSETQ. CDR3 length: 16 residues. Between the trimmed V and J ends, which lost 5 bases and 0 bases, there was a span of 17 bases. The CDR3 reads CASRESTGLYQETQYF. CDR3 nucleotides: TGCGCCAGCAGGGAATCAACGGGACTCTACCAAGAGACCCAGTACTTC.

As regards this clonotype: A much larger clone lies one base from this, so it may be a read error. The V call is TRBV20-1, the J call TRBJ2-4; D not resolved. The CDR3 spans 16 residues. Germline V lookup: CDR1 DFQATT, CDR2 SNEGSKA (reference sequence). The CDR3 DNA reads as TGCAGTGCTGGGTCGGGCCGAAGGGTAGCCGAAAACATTCAGTACTTC. The encoded protein is CSAGSGRRVAENIQYF.